The 2 T cell receptor beta chains in this list originate from one sample, sequenced in a study of shared clonotypes between healthy human individuals. Using immunoSEQ multiplex PCR, the repertoire was profiled, and TCRdb retains in-frame clones only, with some absent. This repertoire shows 2,100,000 or so clones, 95% found once; its top ten account for roughly 0.13%. Sequenced input: naive CD4+ T cells sorted from blood. The sample's subset: CD45RA+ positively selected. All receptors come from a man younger than 30 in good health.

The chain couples TRBV15 to TRBJ2-4; D might be TRBD1 (6 bases). This CDR3 is built from 18 residues. Per germline, CDR1 LNHNV and CDR2 YYDKDF (reference sequence). The V end lost 1 base, the J end lost 1 base, and 17 bases lay between the germline ends. Here the CDR3 reads CATSRGPITGPAKNIQYF. The CDR3 nucleotides are TGTGCCACCAGCAGAGGGCCCATAACAGGGCCCGCCAAAAACATTCAGTACTTC.

This sequence joins TRBV11-2 and TRBJ2-3; D gene unclear. The CDR3 length is 14 residues. Trimming took 0 bases from V and 3 from J, leaving 7 bases between them. CDR1 and CDR2 from the germline V gene are SGHAT and FQNNGV. CDR3: CASSLDLRTDTQYF. The CDR3 DNA follows: TGTGCCAGCAGCTTAGATCTGCGTACAGATACGCAGTATTTT.